Listed here are 9 T cell receptor beta chains from one sample, sequenced in a study of T cells after yellow fever vaccination. TCRdb reprocessed the 5' RACE reads with MiXCR, giving one entry per CDR3 protein. The data contain 150,000 to 200,000 distinct CDR3 sequences, approximately 9.9% of them singletons. Sequences were derived from CD8+ T cells sorted from PBMCs, sampled 45 days after the yellow fever booster vaccination. All receptors come from a young man who received the YFV17D yellow fever vaccine.

This clonotype was counted a few times. The genes are TRBV7-9 and TRBJ2-7, with D possibly TRBD1 on 6 matching bases. The CDR3 has 14 residues. The germline gives CDR1 SEHNR, CDR2 FQNEAQ (reference sequence). Trimming left V 4 bases short and J 0 bases short, with 10 bases between. The CDR3 DNA sequence: TGTGCCAGCAGCTGGACAGTAAGCTCCTACGAGCAGTACTTC. Encoded protein: CASSWTVSSYEQYF.

The chain links TRBV7-2 to TRBJ2-7; possibly TRBD2 for D (5 bases). The V end was cut by 3 bases, the J end by 4 bases, with 16 bases between. This CDR3 has 15 residues. Germline CDR1 reads SGHTA; CDR2 reads FQGNSA. In nucleotides, the CDR3 is TGTGCCAGCAGCTTTCTAAGGACTGGTACTTACGAGCAGTACTTC. Its translation is CASSFLRTGTYEQYF. Variable domain in full (rest from reference TRBV7-2 and TRBJ2-7): GAGVSQSPSNKVTEKGKDVELRCDPISGHTALYWYRQSLGQGLEFLIYFQGNSAPDKSGLPSDRFSAERTGGSVSTLTIQRTQQEDSAVYLCASSFLRTGTYEQYFGPGTRLTVT.

This clonotype came up a few times. The CDR3 nucleotides read TGCGCCAGCAGCTTTCTAGGAGGAAATCATGGCTACACCTTC. It encodes CASSFLGGNHGYTF. The chain links TRBV5-1 to TRBJ1-2; D unresolved. The germline V gene has CDR1 SGHRS and CDR2 YFSETQ. This CDR3 is 14 amino acids long. The V and J ends lost 2 bases and 6 bases respectively, with 14 bases between them.

There are a few counts of this clonotype. V gene TRBV4-3 combines with J gene TRBJ2-3, with a possible D match to TRBD2 (6 bases). V was cut by 0 bases and J by 5 bases, with 21 bases left in between. The germline gives CDR1 LGHNA, CDR2 YSLEER. This CDR3 contains 18 residues. The CDR3 region has the DNA TGCGCCAGCAGCCAAGATTCCCGACCGGGAGAAAGGGGAGATACGCAGTATTTT. Translation gives CASSQDSRPGERGDTQYF.

Only a few counts were recorded for this clonotype. The chain has TRBV5-8 and TRBJ2-5, with D possibly being TRBD1 or TRBD2 (6 bases each). Germline V gives CDR1 SGHTS, CDR2 YDEGEE. Trimming cost V 0 bases and J 1 base, with 10 bases left between them. CDR3 size: 15 residues. The CDR3 DNA is TGTGCCAGCAGCTTGGGGGGGGCCCGCCAAGAGACCCAGTACTTC. It translates to CASSLGGARQETQYF. Filled out from reference TRBV5-8 and TRBJ2-5, the complete variable domain reads EAGVTQSPTHLIKTRGQQATLRCSPISGHTSVYWYQQALGLGLQFLLWYDEGEERNRGNFPPRFSGRQFPNYSSELNVNALELEDSALYLCASSLGGARQETQYFGPGTRLLVL.

This clonotype was seen many times. The chain recombines TRBV29-1 with TRBJ2-1, with D possibly TRBD2 on 6 matching bases. The germline V gene encodes CDR1 SQVTM and CDR2 ANQGSEA. The CDR3 sequence is 12 residues long. V lost 6 bases and J lost 7, with 13 bases in between. Here the CDR3 reads CSVGTVGNEQFF. DNA of the CDR3: TGCAGCGTCGGGACTGTAGGGAATGAGCAGTTCTTC.

This clonotype was seen only a few times. This chain joins TRBV12-3 or TRBV12-4 and TRBJ2-1; 8 positions agree with TRBD2. The CDR3 is 19 residues long. J gave up 0 bases and V 5 bases, and 15 bases lay outside the gene matches. The CDR3 DNA sequence: TGTGCCAGCAGTCCTCGCGGGGGGCCCCCGAGCTTCTCCTACAATGAGCAGTTCTTC. Protein product: CASSPRGGPPSFSYNEQFF.

The V call is TRBV6-4, the J call TRBJ2-2; no clear D gene. This CDR3 contains 15 residues. The V gene's germline CDR1 is MRHNA and CDR2 SNTAGT. Trimming cost V 2 bases and J 6 bases, with 13 bases left between them. CDR3 sequence reads: CASSDRMAAAGELFF. CDR3 nucleotide sequence: TGTGCCAGCAGTGACCGCATGGCGGCGGCCGGGGAGCTGTTTTTT.

This clonotype has ten or more counts. The rearrangement uses TRBV27 and TRBJ2-3, with TRBD2 matching over 10 bases. Germline V gives CDR1 MNHEY, CDR2 SMNVEV (reference sequence). The length of the CDR3 is 15 residues. V trimming: 10 bases; J trimming: 6 bases; junction bases outside the gene matches: 13. The CDR3 DNA is TGTGCCACCATCCCCCTAGCGGGGGTGAGGGATACGCAGTATTTT. Its translation is CATIPLAGVRDTQYF.